These 4 T cell receptor beta chains came from one sample sequenced in a study of blood T cell repertoires in COVID-19. Sequenced by immunoSEQ multiplex PCR; TCRdb stores in-frame clones only, minus some. The sample holds 180,000 or so clones; about 91% are singletons and the top ten take under 4.5%. Sequencing used peripheral blood. All receptors come from a woman aged 30 to 39 with acute or convalescent COVID-19.

The chain uses TRBV11-3 and TRBJ1-2, with 10 bases identical to TRBD1. V was pared by 5 bases and J by 6 bases, with 3 bases of the junction left unmatched. This CDR3 contains 13 residues. The germline CDR1 and CDR2 sequences are SGHNT and YENEEA. In nucleotides, the CDR3 is TGTGCCAGCAGCGCCGGGACAGGGGATGGCTACACCTTC. Translation gives CASSAGTGDGYTF.

The chain has TRBV2 and TRBJ2-5; D might be TRBD2 (5 bases). Germline lookup yields CDR1 SNHLY and CDR2 FYNNEI. V lost 3 bases and J 0 bases, leaving 11 bases between the germline ends. The CDR3 is made up of 15 amino acids. The CDR3 region has the DNA TGTGCCAGCAGTGAGGCTAGCCTGTACCAAGAGACCCAGTACTTC. It is translated as CASSEASLYQETQYF.

The V and J genes are TRBV2 and TRBJ1-3; D perhaps matches TRBD1 (5 bases). The CDR3 covers 16 residues. From germline, CDR1 is SNHLY and CDR2 FYNNEI. V lost 6 bases to trimming and J lost 0 bases, with 15 bases between them. Here the CDR3 DNA reads TGTGCCAGCAGGGCGGGGCTGCCCCGCTCTGGAAACACCATATATTTT. Translation: CASRAGLPRSGNTIYF. Full variable domain (outside the CDR3, taken from reference TRBV2 and TRBJ1-3): EPEVTQTPSHQVTQMGQEVILRCVPISNHLYFYWYRQILGQKVEFLVSFYNNEISEKSEIFDDQFSVERPDGSNFTLKIRSTKLEDSAMYFCASRAGLPRSGNTIYFGEGSWLTVV.

The chain links TRBV2 to TRBJ1-5, with 11 bases fitting TRBD1. The germline V gene encodes CDR1 SNHLY and CDR2 FYNNEI. The CDR3 totals 15 residues. Trimming at V came to 7 bases and at J to 1 base, leaving 3 bases not matched to a gene. The CDR3 DNA sequence: TGTGCCAGCATTTGGGACAGGGGGAGCAATCAGCCCCAGCATTTT. This encodes CASIWDRGSNQPQHF. Full variable domain (remainder filled in from reference TRBV2 and TRBJ1-5): EPEVTQTPSHQVTQMGQEVILRCVPISNHLYFYWYRQILGQKVEFLVSFYNNEISEKSEIFDDQFSVERPDGSNFTLKIRSTKLEDSAMYFCASIWDRGSNQPQHFGDGTRLSIL.